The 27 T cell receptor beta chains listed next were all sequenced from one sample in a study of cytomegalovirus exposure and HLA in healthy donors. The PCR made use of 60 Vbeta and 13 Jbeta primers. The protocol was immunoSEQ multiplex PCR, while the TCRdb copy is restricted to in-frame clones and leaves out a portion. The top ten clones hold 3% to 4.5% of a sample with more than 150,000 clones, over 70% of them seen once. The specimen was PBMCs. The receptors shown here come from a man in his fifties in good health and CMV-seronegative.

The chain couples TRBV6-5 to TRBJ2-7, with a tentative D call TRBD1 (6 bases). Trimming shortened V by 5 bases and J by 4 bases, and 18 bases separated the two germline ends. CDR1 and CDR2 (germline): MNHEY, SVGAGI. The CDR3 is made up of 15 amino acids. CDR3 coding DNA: TGTGCCAGCAGTCCCGACAGGATAGTGCCGTACGAGCAGTACTTC. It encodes CASSPDRIVPYEQYF.

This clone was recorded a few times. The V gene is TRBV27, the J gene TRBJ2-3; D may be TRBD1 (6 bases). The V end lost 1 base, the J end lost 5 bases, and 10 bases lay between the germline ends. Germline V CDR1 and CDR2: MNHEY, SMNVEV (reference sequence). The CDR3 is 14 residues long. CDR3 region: CASSLLGAGDTQYF. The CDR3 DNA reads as TGTGCCAGCAGTTTATTGGGGGCCGGAGATACGCAGTATTTT.

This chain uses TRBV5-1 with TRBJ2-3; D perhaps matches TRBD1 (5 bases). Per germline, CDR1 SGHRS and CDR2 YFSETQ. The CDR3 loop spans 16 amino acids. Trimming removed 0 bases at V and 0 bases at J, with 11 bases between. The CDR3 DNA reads TGCGCCAGCAGCTTGGAGCCAGGGTTAAGCACAGATACGCAGTATTTT. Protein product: CASSLEPGLSTDTQYF. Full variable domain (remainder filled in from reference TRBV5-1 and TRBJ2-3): KAGVTQTPRYLIKTRGQQVTLSCSPISGHRSVSWYQQTPGQGLQFLFEYFSETQRNKGNFPGRFSGRQFSNSRSEMNVSTLELGDSALYLCASSLEPGLSTDTQYFGPGTRLTVL.

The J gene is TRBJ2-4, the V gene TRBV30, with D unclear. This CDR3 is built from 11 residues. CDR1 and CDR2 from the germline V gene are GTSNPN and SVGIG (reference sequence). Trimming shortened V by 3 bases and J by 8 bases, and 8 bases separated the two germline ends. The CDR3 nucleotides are TGTGCCTGGAGGCAGTTGGACATTCAGTACTTC. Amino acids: CAWRQLDIQYF.

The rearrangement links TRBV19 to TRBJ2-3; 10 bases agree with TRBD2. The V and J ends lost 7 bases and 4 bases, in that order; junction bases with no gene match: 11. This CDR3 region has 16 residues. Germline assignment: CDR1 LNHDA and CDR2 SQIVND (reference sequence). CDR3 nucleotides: TGTGCCAGTAATCATTTAGCGGGGGGAGGCGCAGATACGCAGTATTTT. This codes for CASNHLAGGGADTQYF.

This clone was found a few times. CDR3 nucleotide sequence: TGTGCCAGCAGCACCGAAGTAGGGATCGGGAATGGCTACACCTTC. This sequence encodes CASSTEVGIGNGYTF. The V call is TRBV7-2, the J call TRBJ1-2; D not resolved. Germline V CDR1 and CDR2: SGHTA, FQGNSA. CDR3 length: 15 amino acids. Trimming took 5 bases from V and 6 from J, leaving 19 bases between them.

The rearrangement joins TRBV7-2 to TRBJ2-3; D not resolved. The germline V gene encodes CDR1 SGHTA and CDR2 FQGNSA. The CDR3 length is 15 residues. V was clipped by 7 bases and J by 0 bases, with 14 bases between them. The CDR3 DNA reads TGTGCCAGCACCCCCGCAGGAACTAGCACAGATACGCAGTATTTT. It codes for CASTPAGTSTDTQYF. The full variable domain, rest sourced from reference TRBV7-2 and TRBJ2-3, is GAGVSQSPSNKVTEKGKDVELRCDPISGHTALYWYRQSLGQGLEFLIYFQGNSAPDKSGLPSDRFSAERTGGSVSTLTIQRTQQEDSAVYLCASTPAGTSTDTQYFGPGTRLTVL.

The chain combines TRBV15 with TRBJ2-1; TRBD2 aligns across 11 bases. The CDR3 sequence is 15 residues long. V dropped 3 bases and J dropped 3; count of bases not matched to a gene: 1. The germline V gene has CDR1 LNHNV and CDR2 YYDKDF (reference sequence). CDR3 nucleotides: TGTGCCACCAGCAGCACTAGCGGGGGCTACAATGAGCAGTTCTTC. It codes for CATSSTSGGYNEQFF.

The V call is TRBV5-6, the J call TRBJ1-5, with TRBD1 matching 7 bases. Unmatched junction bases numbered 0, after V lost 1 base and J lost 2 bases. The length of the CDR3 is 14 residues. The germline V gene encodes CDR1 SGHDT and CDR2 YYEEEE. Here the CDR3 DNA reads TGTGCCAGCAGCTTGACAGGGGGCAATCAGCCCCAGCATTTT. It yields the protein CASSLTGGNQPQHF.

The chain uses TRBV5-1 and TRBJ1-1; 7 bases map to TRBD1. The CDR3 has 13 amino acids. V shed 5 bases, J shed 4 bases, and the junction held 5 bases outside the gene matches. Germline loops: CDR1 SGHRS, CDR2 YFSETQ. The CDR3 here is CASRTGDGTEAFF. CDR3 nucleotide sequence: TGCGCCAGCAGAACAGGGGATGGCACTGAAGCTTTCTTT.

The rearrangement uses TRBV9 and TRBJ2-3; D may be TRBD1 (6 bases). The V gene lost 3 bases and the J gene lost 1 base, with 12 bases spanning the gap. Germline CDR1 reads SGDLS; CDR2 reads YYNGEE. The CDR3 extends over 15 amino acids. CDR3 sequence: CASSANRAGTDTQYF. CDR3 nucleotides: TGTGCCAGCAGCGCGAACAGGGCTGGCACAGATACGCAGTATTTT. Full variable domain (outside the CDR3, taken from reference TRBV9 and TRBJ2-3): DSGVTQTPKHLITATGQRVTLRCSPRSGDLSVYWYQQSLDQGLQFLIQYYNGEERAKGNILERFSAQQFPDLHSELNLSSLELGDSALYFCASSANRAGTDTQYFGPGTRLTVL.

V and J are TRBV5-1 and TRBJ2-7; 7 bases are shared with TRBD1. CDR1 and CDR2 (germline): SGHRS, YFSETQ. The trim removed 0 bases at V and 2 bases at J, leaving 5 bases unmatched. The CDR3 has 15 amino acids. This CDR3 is CASSLEVQGAYEQYF. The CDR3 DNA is TGCGCCAGCAGCTTGGAAGTGCAGGGGGCCTACGAGCAGTACTTC.

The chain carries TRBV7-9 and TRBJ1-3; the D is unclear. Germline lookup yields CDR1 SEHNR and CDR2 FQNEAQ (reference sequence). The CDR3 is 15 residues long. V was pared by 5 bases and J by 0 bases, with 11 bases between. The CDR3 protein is CASSEPVVSGNTIYF. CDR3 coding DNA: TGTGCCAGCAGCGAGCCCGTGGTCTCTGGAAACACCATATATTTT. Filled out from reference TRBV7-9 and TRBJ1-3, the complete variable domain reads DTGVSQNPRHKITKRGQNVTFRCDPISEHNRLYWYRQTLGQGPEFLTYFQNEAQLEKSRLLSDRFSAERPKGSFSTLEIQRTEQGDSAMYLCASSEPVVSGNTIYFGEGSWLTVV.

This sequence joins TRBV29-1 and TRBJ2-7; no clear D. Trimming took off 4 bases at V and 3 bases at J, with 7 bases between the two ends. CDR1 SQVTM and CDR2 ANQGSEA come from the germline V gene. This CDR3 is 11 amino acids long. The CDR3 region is CSVGGGYEQYF. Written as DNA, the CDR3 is TGCAGCGTTGGAGGCGGCTACGAGCAGTACTTC.

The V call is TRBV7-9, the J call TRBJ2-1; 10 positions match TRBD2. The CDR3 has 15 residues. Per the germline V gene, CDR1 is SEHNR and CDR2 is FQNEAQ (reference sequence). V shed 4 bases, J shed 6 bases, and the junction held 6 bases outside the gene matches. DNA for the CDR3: TGTGCCAGCAGCTCCAACCCTAGCGGGGGCAATGAGCAGTTCTTC. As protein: CASSSNPSGGNEQFF.

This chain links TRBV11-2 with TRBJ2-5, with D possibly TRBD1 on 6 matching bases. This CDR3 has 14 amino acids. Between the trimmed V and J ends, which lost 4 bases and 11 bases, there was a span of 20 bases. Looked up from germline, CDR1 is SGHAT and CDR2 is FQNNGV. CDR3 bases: TGTGCCAGCAGCTCCCTCCGGACAGCTAATGAGCAGTACTTC. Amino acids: CASSSLRTANEQYF.

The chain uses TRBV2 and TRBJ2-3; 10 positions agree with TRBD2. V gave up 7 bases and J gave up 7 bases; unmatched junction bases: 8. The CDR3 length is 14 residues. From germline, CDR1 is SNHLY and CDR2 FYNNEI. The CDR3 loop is CASTRSGGGNTQYF. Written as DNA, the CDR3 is TGTGCCAGCACCCGAAGCGGGGGGGGAAATACGCAGTATTTT.

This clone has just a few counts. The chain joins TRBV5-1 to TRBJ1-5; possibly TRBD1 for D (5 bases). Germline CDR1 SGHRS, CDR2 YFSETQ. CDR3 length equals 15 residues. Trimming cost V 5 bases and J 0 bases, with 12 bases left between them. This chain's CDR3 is CASRGGVSSNQPQHF. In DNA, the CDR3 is TGCGCCAGCAGGGGAGGGGTCAGTAGCAATCAGCCCCAGCATTTT.

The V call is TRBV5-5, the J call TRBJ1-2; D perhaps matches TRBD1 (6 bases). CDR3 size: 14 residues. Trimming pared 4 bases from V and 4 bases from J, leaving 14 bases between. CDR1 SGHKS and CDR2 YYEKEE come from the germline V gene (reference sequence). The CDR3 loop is CASSHRAEFYGYTF. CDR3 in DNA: TGTGCCAGCAGCCACAGGGCGGAATTCTATGGCTACACCTTC.

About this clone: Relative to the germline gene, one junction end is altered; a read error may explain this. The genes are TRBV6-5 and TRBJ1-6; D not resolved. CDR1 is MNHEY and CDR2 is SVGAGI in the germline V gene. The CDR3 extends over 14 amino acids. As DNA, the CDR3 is TGTGCCAGCAGTTACGAGGCCTACAATTCACCCCTCCACTTT. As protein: CASSYEAYNSPLHF.

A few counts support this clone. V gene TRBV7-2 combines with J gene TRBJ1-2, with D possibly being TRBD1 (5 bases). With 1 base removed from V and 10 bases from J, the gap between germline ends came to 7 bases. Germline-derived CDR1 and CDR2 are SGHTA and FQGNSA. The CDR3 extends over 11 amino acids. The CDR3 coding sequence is TGTGCCAGCAGCTTAGGACAGCTCTACACCTTC. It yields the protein CASSLGQLYTF.

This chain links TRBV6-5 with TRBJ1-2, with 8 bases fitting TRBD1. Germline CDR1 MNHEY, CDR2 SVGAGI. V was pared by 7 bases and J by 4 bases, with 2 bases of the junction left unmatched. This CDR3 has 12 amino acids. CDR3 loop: CASTGGGYGYTF. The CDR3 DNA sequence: TGTGCCAGCACAGGGGGCGGCTATGGCTACACCTTC.

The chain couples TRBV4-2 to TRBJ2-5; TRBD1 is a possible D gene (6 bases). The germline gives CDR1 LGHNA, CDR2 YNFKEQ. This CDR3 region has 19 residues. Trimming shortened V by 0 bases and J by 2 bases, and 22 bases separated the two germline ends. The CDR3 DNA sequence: TGTGCCAGCAGCCAAGATCGTCGGCAGGGGATCTTAAAGCAAGAGACCCAGTACTTC. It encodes CASSQDRRQGILKQETQYF.

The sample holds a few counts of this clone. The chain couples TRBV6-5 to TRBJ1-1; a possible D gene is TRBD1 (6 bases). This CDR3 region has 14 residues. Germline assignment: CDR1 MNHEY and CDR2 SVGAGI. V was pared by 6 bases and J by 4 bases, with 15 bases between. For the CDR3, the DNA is TGTGCCAGCAGCAACAGGGTCGTGGGCACTGAAGCTTTCTTT. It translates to CASSNRVVGTEAFF.

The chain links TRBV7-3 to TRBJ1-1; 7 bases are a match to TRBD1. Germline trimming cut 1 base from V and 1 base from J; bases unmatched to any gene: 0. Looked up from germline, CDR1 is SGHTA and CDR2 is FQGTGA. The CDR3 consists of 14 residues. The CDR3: CASSLRTGNTEAFF. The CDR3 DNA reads TGTGCCAGCAGCTTAAGGACAGGGAACACTGAAGCTTTCTTT.

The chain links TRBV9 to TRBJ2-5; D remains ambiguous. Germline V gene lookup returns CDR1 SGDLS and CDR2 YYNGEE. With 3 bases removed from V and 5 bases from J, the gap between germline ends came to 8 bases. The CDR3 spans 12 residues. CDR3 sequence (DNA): TGTGCCAGCAGCGGCGAAGCGGAGACCCAGTACTTC. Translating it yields CASSGEAETQYF.

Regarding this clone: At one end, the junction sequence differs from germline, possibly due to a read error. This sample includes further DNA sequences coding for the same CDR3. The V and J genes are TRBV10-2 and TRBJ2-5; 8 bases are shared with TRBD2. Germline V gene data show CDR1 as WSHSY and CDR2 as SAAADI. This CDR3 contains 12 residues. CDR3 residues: CASKAGGETQYF. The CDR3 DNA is TGTGCCAGCAAGGCGGGGGGCGAGACCCAGTACTTC.